What follows is one TCR beta chain and its context. Germline trimming cut 6 bases from V and 5 bases from J; bases unmatched to any gene: 6. The CDR3 is made up of 15 amino acids. This specimen belongs to a study of blood T cells in healthy people across ages. Alongside a J-beta primer mix, a sample-barcoded 5' primer served in a second PCR lasting roughly 7 to 11 cycles. TCRdb re-called the 5' RACE reads with MiXCR, one entry per CDR3 protein. In the table there are 1.5 million to 2 million distinct CDR3 sequences, approximately 39% of which are singletons. The sequence was obtained from a human donor in good health. The rearrangement links TRBV12-3 or TRBV12-4 to TRBJ2-1; 11 bases fit TRBD2. Sequenced sample: blood. CDR3 sequence reads: CASRPGTSGNNEQFF. Written as DNA, the CDR3 is TGTGCCAGCAGACCCGGGACTAGCGGTAACAATGAGCAGTTCTTC.